This TCR beta chain was observed in a study of blood T cell repertoires in COVID-19. As for the study in general: Acute-phase and convalescent COVID-19 samples originated in the United States, Italy and Spain.

Per the authors' pipeline: Amplifying reference gene primers gave estimates of nucleated cell counts. The data were produced by immunoSEQ multiplex PCR, yet TCRdb's version contains in-frame clones alone and is incomplete. D and trimming come from the DNA, and the V and J calls and clone size come from that table. The repertoire consists of roughly 380,000 clones, with 85% occurring once and the leading ten covering 3% to 4%. CDR3 length equals 14 residues. The V gene's germline CDR1 is SNHLY and CDR2 FYNNEI. The V gene lost 5 bases and the J gene lost 4 bases, with 15 bases spanning the gap. This sequence originates from a woman between 18 and 29 years old with acute or convalescent COVID-19. Sequenced: peripheral blood. This rearrangement joins TRBV2 to TRBJ2-7; D ambiguous. In DNA, the CDR3 is TGTGCCAGCAGTTACATGGCCGATTCGTACGAGCAGTACTTC. Encoded protein: CASSYMADSYEQYF.